A selection of T cell receptor beta chains follows, all from one sample in a study of T cells in Graves' hyperthyroidism and ophthalmopathy. TCRdb fed the multiplex PCR reads into MiXCR, producing one record per CDR3 protein. The data contain more than 150,000 distinct CDR3 sequences, approximately 15% of them singletons. Source material: blood. The receptors originated from a woman in her forties or fifties with Graves' hyperthyroidism. Both conserved end residues are part of each CDR3. A D gene is named only where the DNA matches it firmly. The size entry is marked missing in some rows and otherwise reads once, few, many or a size class.

CDR3: CASSLGGYGNTIYF
DNA: TGTGCCAGCAGCTTAGGGGGATATGGAAACACCATATATTTT
size: many
J: TRBJ1-3
V: TRBV7-9
D: -

CDR3: CATSDRARDQPQHF
DNA: TGTGCCACCTCAGACAGGGCCCGGGATCAGCCCCAGCATTTT
size: few
J: TRBJ1-5
V: TRBV24-1
D: TRBD1

CDR3: CASSQQSGPNEKLFF
DNA: TGTGCCAGCAGCCAACAGTCCGGCCCTAATGAAAAACTGTTTTTT
size: -
J: TRBJ1-4
V: TRBV3-1
D: -

CDR3: CASSPGGQETQYF
DNA: TGTGCCAGCAGCCCAGGGGGACAAGAGACCCAGTACTTC
size: many
J: TRBJ2-5
V: TRBV28
D: TRBD1

CDR3: CASSIAGTGVNTGELFF
DNA: TGTGCCAGTAGTATAGCAGGGACAGGGGTCAACACCGGGGAGCTGTTTTTT
size: few
J: TRBJ2-2
V: TRBV19
D: TRBD1

CDR3: CASSYDVGGSSYNEQFF
DNA: TGTGCCAGCAGTTACGACGTCGGGGGCAGCTCCTACAATGAGCAGTTCTTC
size: many
J: TRBJ2-1
V: TRBV6-2/TRBV6-3
D: -

CDR3: CSVEEGWNYGYTF
DNA: TGCAGCGTTGAAGAAGGTTGGAACTATGGCTACACCTTC
size: many
J: TRBJ1-2
V: TRBV29-1
D: -

CDR3: CASSHRDRVLYEQYF
DNA: TGTGCCAGCTCTCACCGGGACAGGGTCCTTTACGAGCAGTACTTC
size: few
J: TRBJ2-7
V: TRBV18
D: TRBD1

CDR3: CASSLAGLALREQFF
DNA: TGTGCCAGCAGTCTAGCCGGGCTAGCCTTGAGAGAGCAGTTCTTC
size: many
J: TRBJ2-1
V: TRBV12-3/TRBV12-4
D: -

CDR3: CSAAPRQNRNNSPLHF
DNA: TGCAGTGCAGCTCCCCGACAGAACAGGAACAATTCACCCCTCCACTTT
size: few
J: TRBJ1-6
V: TRBV20-1
D: -

CDR3: CASSGSRGYEQYF
DNA: TGTGCCAGCAGCGGTTCCAGGGGATACGAGCAGTACTTC
size: few
J: TRBJ2-7
V: TRBV7-6
D: -

CDR3: CSAGGGGQNFNYGYTF
DNA: TGCAGTGCAGGGGGGGGGGGACAAAACTTTAACTATGGCTACACCTTC
size: few
J: TRBJ1-2
V: TRBV20-1
D: -

CDR3: CSAPRASGDETQYF
DNA: TGCAGTGCTCCGAGGGCTAGCGGGGATGAGACCCAGTACTTC
size: many
J: TRBJ2-5
V: TRBV20-1
D: TRBD2

CDR3: CASSLRQPTGNQGNEQFF
DNA: TGTGCCAGCAGCTTACGCCAGCCGACAGGTAATCAGGGCAATGAGCAGTTCTTC
size: many
J: TRBJ2-1
V: TRBV11-2
D: -

CDR3: CASRQTGSSYNEQFF
DNA: TGTGCCAGCAGACAGACTGGAAGCTCCTACAATGAGCAGTTCTTC
size: -
J: TRBJ2-1
V: TRBV7-6
D: -

CDR3: CASSLEDRGETQYF
DNA: TGCGCCAGCAGCTTGGAGGACAGGGGCGAGACCCAGTACTTC
size: many
J: TRBJ2-5
V: TRBV5-1
D: TRBD1

CDR3: CASKVRETQYF
DNA: TGTGCCAGTAAAGTGAGAGAGACCCAGTACTTC
size: many
J: TRBJ2-5
V: TRBV19
D: -

CDR3: CSADGTGGTQPQHF
DNA: TGCAGTGCTGACGGGACAGGGGGCACTCAGCCCCAGCATTTT
size: few
J: TRBJ1-5
V: TRBV20-1
D: TRBD1

CDR3: CASSTNYEQYF
DNA: TGTGCCAGCAGTACCAACTACGAGCAGTACTTC
size: few
J: TRBJ2-7
V: TRBV6-1
D: -

CDR3: CASSSQTGSQETQYF
DNA: TGTGCCAGCAGCTCCCAGACAGGGTCCCAAGAGACCCAGTACTTC
size: many
J: TRBJ2-5
V: TRBV7-2
D: TRBD1

CDR3: CASSFALGPYYNEQFF
DNA: TGTGCCAGTAGTTTCGCCCTGGGACCATACTACAATGAGCAGTTCTTC
size: many
J: TRBJ2-1
V: TRBV19
D: -

CDR3: CAISEPDRAGYGYTF
DNA: TGTGCCATCAGCGAACCGGACAGGGCGGGCTATGGCTACACCTTC
size: many
J: TRBJ1-2
V: TRBV10-3
D: TRBD1

CDR3: CASSSQAGGPYNEQFF
DNA: TGTGCCAGCAGCTCTCAAGCGGGGGGGCCATACAATGAGCAGTTCTTC
size: -
J: TRBJ2-1
V: TRBV11-2
D: TRBD2

CDR3: CASSLGPTAPKYF
DNA: TGTGCCAGCAGCCTGGGCCCCACTGCTCCGAAGTACTTC
size: -
J: TRBJ2-5
V: TRBV11-3
D: -

CDR3: CASRPYDRANTGELFF
DNA: TGCGCCAGCAGGCCGTACGACAGAGCGAACACCGGGGAGCTGTTTTTT
size: few
J: TRBJ2-2
V: TRBV5-1
D: -

CDR3: CASSKTATNEKLFF
DNA: TGTGCCAGCTCTAAGACTGCAACTAATGAAAAACTGTTTTTT
size: many
J: TRBJ1-4
V: TRBV28
D: -

CDR3: CASSLWANTEAFF
DNA: TGTGCCAGCAGCTTATGGGCGAACACTGAAGCTTTCTTT
size: many
J: TRBJ1-1
V: TRBV7-8
D: -

CDR3: CASSQRRTGGAGANVLTF
DNA: TGTGCCAGCAGCCAAAGGCGAACAGGGGGCGCTGGGGCCAACGTCCTGACTTTC
size: many
J: TRBJ2-6
V: TRBV7-9
D: TRBD1

CDR3: CASSLVSGQPQHF
DNA: TGTGCCAGCAGCTTAGTTAGTGGCCAGCCCCAGCATTTT
size: many
J: TRBJ1-5
V: TRBV7-9
D: -

CDR3: CASSLGVGDYGYTF
DNA: TGTGCCAGCAGCTTAGGGGTAGGGGACTATGGCTACACCTTC
size: many
J: TRBJ1-2
V: TRBV11-2
D: -

CDR3: CASSFRGPQETQYF
DNA: TGTGCCAGCAGCTTCAGGGGCCCCCAAGAGACCCAGTACTTC
size: many
J: TRBJ2-5
V: TRBV7-9
D: -

CDR3: CASSESGSDGYTF
DNA: TGTGCCAGCAGTGAATCGGGAAGCGATGGCTACACCTTC
size: many
J: TRBJ1-2
V: TRBV2
D: -

CDR3: CASSQLAGSRTDTQYF
DNA: TGTGCCAGCAGTCAACTAGCGGGGTCCCGGACAGATACGCAGTATTTT
size: -
J: TRBJ2-3
V: TRBV2
D: TRBD2

CDR3: CASSQDLGGVWEQYF
DNA: TGTGCCAGCAGCCAAGATTTGGGCGGGGTCTGGGAGCAGTACTTC
size: many
J: TRBJ2-7
V: TRBV14
D: -

CDR3: CASSSGQTVNSPLHF
DNA: TGTGCCAGCAGTTCGGGCCAGACAGTTAATTCACCCCTCCACTTT
size: many
J: TRBJ1-6
V: TRBV27
D: -

CDR3: CASSLWGDEQFF
DNA: TGTGCCAGCAGCTTATGGGGTGATGAGCAGTTCTTC
size: many
J: TRBJ2-1
V: TRBV11-2
D: -

CDR3: CASSQVMMRNTEAFF
DNA: TGTGCCAGCAGCCAAGTCATGATGCGAAACACTGAAGCTTTCTTT
size: many
J: TRBJ1-1
V: TRBV3-1
D: -

CDR3: CASSYLGGGKETQYF
DNA: TGTGCCAGCAGTTACCTAGGGGGGGGTAAAGAGACCCAGTACTTC
size: many
J: TRBJ2-5
V: TRBV6-6
D: -

CDR3: CASSLGHGDEQFF
DNA: TGTGCCAGCAGCTTAGGGCACGGCGATGAGCAGTTCTTC
size: many
J: TRBJ2-1
V: TRBV7-2
D: -

CDR3: CASSEEIASSTDTQYF
DNA: TGTGCCAGCAGTGAAGAGATAGCCTCTAGCACAGATACGCAGTATTTT
size: many
J: TRBJ2-3
V: TRBV2
D: -

CDR3: CASSPAGGNTIYF
DNA: TGCGCCAGCAGCCCGGCGGGCGGAAACACCATATATTTT
size: few
J: TRBJ1-3
V: TRBV4-1
D: -

CDR3: CASSWSSGSTNEQFF
DNA: TGTGCCAGCAGCTGGTCTAGCGGGAGTACAAATGAGCAGTTCTTC
size: many
J: TRBJ2-1
V: TRBV3-1
D: TRBD2

CDR3: CATSRGRGNEQFF
DNA: TGTGCCACCTCACGGGGTAGGGGCAATGAGCAGTTCTTC
size: -
J: TRBJ2-1
V: TRBV24-1
D: -

CDR3: CASSLLALSTSGANVLTF
DNA: TGTGCCAGCAGTTTATTGGCCTTATCCACCTCTGGGGCCAACGTCCTGACTTTC
size: many
J: TRBJ2-6
V: TRBV27
D: -

CDR3: CASSRDSSEQYF
DNA: TGTGCCAGCAGTCGAGACAGTTCCGAGCAGTACTTC
size: many
J: TRBJ2-7
V: TRBV3-1
D: -

CDR3: CASNPRGLYNQPQHF
DNA: TGTGCCAGCAATCCCAGGGGGCTCTACAATCAGCCCCAGCATTTT
size: -
J: TRBJ1-5
V: TRBV6-1
D: TRBD1

CDR3: CASSPSGTEKEETQYF
DNA: TGTGCCAGCAGCCCCTCAGGGACAGAAAAAGAAGAGACCCAGTACTTC
size: -
J: TRBJ2-5
V: TRBV28
D: TRBD1

CDR3: CASSFTGGVELFF
DNA: TGTGCCAGTAGTTTCACAGGGGGGGTGGAGCTGTTTTTT
size: -
J: TRBJ2-2
V: TRBV19
D: -

CDR3: CASSPEDRLNYGYTF
DNA: TGCGCCAGCAGCCCCGAGGACAGACTGAACTATGGCTACACCTTC
size: many
J: TRBJ1-2
V: TRBV4-1
D: -

CDR3: CASGGQGAANEKLFF
DNA: TGTGCCAGCGGGGGTCAGGGGGCGGCTAATGAAAAACTGTTTTTT
size: many
J: TRBJ1-4
V: TRBV2
D: TRBD1

CDR3: CASSSGTGPIYGYTF
DNA: TGTGCCAGCAGCAGCGGGACAGGCCCTATCTATGGCTACACCTTC
size: many
J: TRBJ1-2
V: TRBV9
D: TRBD1

CDR3: CASSPQPGGSTDTQYF
DNA: TGTGCCAGCAGTCCACAGCCGGGGGGGAGCACAGATACGCAGTATTTT
size: few
J: TRBJ2-3
V: TRBV6-1
D: TRBD2

CDR3: CASSEWGTGSNEQYF
DNA: TGTGCCAGCAGTGAATGGGGGACAGGATCCAACGAGCAGTACTTC
size: many
J: TRBJ2-7
V: TRBV2
D: TRBD1

CDR3: CASIFDRWVYDEQFF
DNA: TGCGCCAGCATTTTCGACAGATGGGTTTACGATGAGCAGTTCTTC
size: many
J: TRBJ2-1
V: TRBV10-1
D: -

CDR3: CASSFIGGLETQYF
DNA: TGTGCCAGCAGCTTTATAGGGGGCTTGGAGACCCAGTACTTC
size: -
J: TRBJ2-5
V: TRBV7-9
D: TRBD1

CDR3: CATSERNEQFF
DNA: TGTGCCACCAGTGAGAGGAATGAGCAGTTCTTC
size: many
J: TRBJ2-1
V: TRBV24-1
D: -

CDR3: CASSPDRGRSGYTF
DNA: TGTGCCAGCAGCCCCGACAGGGGCAGGAGCGGCTACACCTTC
size: many
J: TRBJ1-2
V: TRBV7-9
D: TRBD1

CDR3: CASSLGMDRGMDTQYF
DNA: TGCGCCAGCAGCTTGGGTATGGACAGGGGGATGGATACGCAGTATTTT
size: many
J: TRBJ2-3
V: TRBV5-1
D: TRBD1

CDR3: CSATPGSDTQYF
DNA: TGCAGTGCTACCCCGGGTTCAGATACGCAGTATTTT
size: many
J: TRBJ2-3
V: TRBV20-1
D: -

CDR3: CASSITGGIYEQYF
DNA: TGTGCCAGTAGCATTACGGGGGGAATCTACGAGCAGTACTTC
size: -
J: TRBJ2-7
V: TRBV19
D: TRBD2